This is a list of T cell receptor beta chains from one sample in a study of blood T cell repertoires in COVID-19. Assay: immunoSEQ multiplex PCR; the TCRdb copy retains only in-frame clones and omits some. The repertoire holds about 140,000 clones, with about 87% as singletons. Specimen: peripheral blood. The receptors stem from a woman of 80 years or more with acute or convalescent COVID-19. CDR3s include the opening cysteine and the closing phenylalanine or tryptophan. The D gene is left open where the match is weak. Only some rows state a clone size, as once, few, many or a class for expanded clones.

d_gene: TRBD1
abundance: -
j_gene: TRBJ1-2
v_gene: TRBV25-1
CDR3aa: CASSGSASGTENGYTF
CDR3nt: TGTGCCAGCAGTGGATCAGCCTCCGGGACAGAAAATGGCTACACCTTC

d_gene: TRBD1
abundance: few
j_gene: TRBJ2-7
v_gene: TRBV18
CDR3aa: CASSPIGQGDEQYF
CDR3nt: TGTGCCAGCTCACCAATCGGACAGGGGGACGAGCAGTACTTC

d_gene: -
abundance: -
j_gene: TRBJ2-1
v_gene: TRBV5-4
CDR3aa: CASSLGGVSSYNEQFF
CDR3nt: TGTGCCAGCAGCTTGGGCGGGGTCAGCTCCTACAATGAGCAGTTCTTC

d_gene: TRBD2
abundance: once
j_gene: TRBJ2-3
v_gene: TRBV7-9
CDR3aa: CASSLRSGGAIDTQYF
CDR3nt: TGTGCCAGCAGCTTAAGGAGCGGGGGGGCCATAGATACGCAGTATTTT

d_gene: TRBD2
abundance: -
j_gene: TRBJ2-3
v_gene: TRBV5-1
CDR3aa: CASSLPGGGTDTQYF
CDR3nt: TGCGCCAGCAGCTTACCGGGCGGGGGGACGGATACGCAGTATTTT

d_gene: -
abundance: -
j_gene: TRBJ2-1
v_gene: TRBV5-1
CDR3aa: CASSQLGSYNEQFF
CDR3nt: TGCGCCAGCAGCCAGCTCGGGAGTTACAATGAGCAGTTCTTC

d_gene: TRBD1
abundance: -
j_gene: TRBJ2-2
v_gene: TRBV27
CDR3aa: CASKPWEGQGAIGELFF
CDR3nt: TGTGCCAGCAAACCCTGGGAGGGACAGGGGGCGATCGGGGAGCTGTTTTTT

d_gene: -
abundance: -
j_gene: TRBJ1-5
v_gene: TRBV19
CDR3aa: CASSIGQTSNQPQHF
CDR3nt: TGTGCCAGTAGTATAGGACAGACTAGCAATCAGCCCCAGCATTTT

d_gene: -
abundance: -
j_gene: TRBJ2-1
v_gene: TRBV5-1
CDR3aa: CASSLGAGGGVYNEQFF
CDR3nt: TGCGCCAGCAGCTTGGGGGCCGGAGGTGGGGTCTACAATGAGCAGTTCTTC

d_gene: TRBD1
abundance: -
j_gene: TRBJ2-7
v_gene: TRBV7-8
CDR3aa: CASSSGAGTGGYEQYF
CDR3nt: TGTGCCAGCAGCTCAGGCGCTGGGACAGGGGGCTACGAGCAGTACTTC

d_gene: -
abundance: -
j_gene: TRBJ2-3
v_gene: TRBV10-3
CDR3aa: CAISENPGREGGADTQYF
CDR3nt: TGTGCCATCAGTGAGAATCCAGGACGGGAAGGTGGCGCAGATACGCAGTATTTT

d_gene: TRBD1
abundance: -
j_gene: TRBJ1-2
v_gene: TRBV6-5
CDR3aa: CASSPSGQGYYGYTF
CDR3nt: TGTGCCAGCAGTCCATCGGGACAGGGTTACTATGGCTACACCTTC

d_gene: -
abundance: -
j_gene: TRBJ1-3
v_gene: TRBV30
CDR3aa: CAWSSWGGAGNTIYF
CDR3nt: TGTGCCTGGAGTTCATGGGGGGGGGCTGGAAACACCATATATTTT

d_gene: TRBD1
abundance: once
j_gene: TRBJ1-6
v_gene: TRBV4-1
CDR3aa: CASSRGQGVSNSPLHF
CDR3nt: TGCGCCAGCAGCCGGGGACAGGGGGTATCGAATTCACCCCTCCACTTT

d_gene: -
abundance: -
j_gene: TRBJ1-2
v_gene: TRBV20-1
CDR3aa: CSASVSLGNYGYTF
CDR3nt: TGCAGTGCTAGTGTCTCACTAGGGAACTATGGCTACACCTTC

d_gene: TRBD1
abundance: -
j_gene: TRBJ1-4
v_gene: TRBV2
CDR3aa: CASRTGGVEKLFF
CDR3nt: TGTGCCAGCCGGACAGGGGGCGTTGAAAAACTGTTTTTT

d_gene: -
abundance: -
j_gene: TRBJ2-2
v_gene: TRBV18
CDR3aa: CASSPMARGGTGELFF
CDR3nt: TGTGCCAGCTCACCAATGGCTAGGGGAGGCACCGGGGAGCTGTTTTTT

d_gene: TRBD1
abundance: -
j_gene: TRBJ2-7
v_gene: TRBV4-3
CDR3aa: CASSQQRTGSYEQYF
CDR3nt: TGCGCCAGCAGCCAACAGAGGACAGGGTCCTACGAGCAGTACTTC

d_gene: -
abundance: -
j_gene: TRBJ2-7
v_gene: TRBV2
CDR3aa: CASSGRTAIPYEQYF
CDR3nt: TGTGCCAGCAGTGGACGGACAGCAATTCCCTACGAGCAGTACTTC

d_gene: -
abundance: -
j_gene: TRBJ1-2
v_gene: TRBV28
CDR3aa: CASSHRVYGYTF
CDR3nt: TGTGCCAGCAGCCACCGGGTCTATGGCTACACCTTC

d_gene: TRBD1
abundance: few
j_gene: TRBJ1-2
v_gene: TRBV3-1/TRBV3-2
CDR3aa: CASSQAPTGVLGYTF
CDR3nt: TGTGCCAGCAGCCAAGCTCCGACAGGGGTACTTGGCTACACCTTC

d_gene: -
abundance: -
j_gene: TRBJ1-2
v_gene: TRBV7-3
CDR3aa: CASSPVSGSPGYTF
CDR3nt: TGTGCCAGCAGCCCCGTGTCAGGGTCTCCGGGCTACACCTTC

d_gene: -
abundance: -
j_gene: TRBJ1-2
v_gene: TRBV29-1
CDR3aa: CSVEDLGAWGYTF
CDR3nt: TGCAGCGTTGAAGATCTTGGGGCCTGGGGCTACACCTTC

d_gene: -
abundance: -
j_gene: TRBJ1-4
v_gene: TRBV20-1
CDR3aa: CSASSNEKLFF
CDR3nt: TGCAGTGCTAGCTCGAATGAAAAACTGTTTTTT

d_gene: TRBD1
abundance: -
j_gene: TRBJ2-7
v_gene: TRBV28
CDR3aa: CASSPQGQGNYEQYF
CDR3nt: TGTGCCAGCAGTCCACAGGGACAGGGAAACTACGAGCAGTACTTC

d_gene: TRBD2
abundance: -
j_gene: TRBJ2-7
v_gene: TRBV25-1
CDR3aa: CASSECVRTSNIYEQYF
CDR3nt: TGTGCCAGCAGTGAATGTGTGAGGACTAGTAATATCTACGAGCAGTACTTC

d_gene: -
abundance: -
j_gene: TRBJ2-2
v_gene: TRBV7-2
CDR3aa: CASSPRRGGELFF
CDR3nt: TGTGCCAGCAGCCCTAGACGGGGCGGGGAGCTGTTTTTT

d_gene: -
abundance: -
j_gene: TRBJ2-1
v_gene: TRBV2
CDR3aa: CASSEQGINEQFF
CDR3nt: TGTGCCAGCAGTGAACAGGGGATTAATGAGCAGTTCTTC

d_gene: TRBD1
abundance: -
j_gene: TRBJ1-1
v_gene: TRBV6-1
CDR3aa: CASSENRGYTEAFF
CDR3nt: TGTGCCAGCAGTGAAAACAGGGGGTACACTGAAGCTTTCTTT

d_gene: -
abundance: once
j_gene: TRBJ2-1
v_gene: TRBV7-2
CDR3aa: CASSLESTSSYNEQFF
CDR3nt: TGTGCCAGCAGCTTAGAATCCACGAGCTCCTACAATGAGCAGTTCTTC

d_gene: -
abundance: -
j_gene: TRBJ1-2
v_gene: TRBV5-4
CDR3aa: CASSSDFGALYGYTF
CDR3nt: TGTGCCAGCAGCTCCGATTTTGGGGCTCTCTATGGCTACACCTTC

d_gene: -
abundance: -
j_gene: TRBJ1-1
v_gene: TRBV6-1
CDR3aa: CASSDWGRLNTEAFF
CDR3nt: TGTGCCAGCAGTGATTGGGGCAGGCTAAACACTGAAGCTTTCTTT

d_gene: -
abundance: -
j_gene: TRBJ1-2
v_gene: TRBV2
CDR3aa: CASSESVGGNYGYTF
CDR3nt: TGTGCCAGCAGTGAAAGTGTGGGGGGGAACTATGGCTACACCTTC

d_gene: -
abundance: -
j_gene: TRBJ2-5
v_gene: TRBV7-2
CDR3aa: CASSLVSTRTQETQYF
CDR3nt: TGTGCCAGCAGCTTAGTATCGACTAGAACACAAGAGACCCAGTACTTC

d_gene: TRBD1
abundance: -
j_gene: TRBJ1-6
v_gene: TRBV5-6
CDR3aa: CASSLGTVHSPLHF
CDR3nt: TGTGCCAGCAGCCTCGGGACAGTCCACTCACCCCTCCACTTT

d_gene: TRBD1
abundance: -
j_gene: TRBJ1-1
v_gene: TRBV7-9
CDR3aa: CASSSRGQGGGMNTEAFF
CDR3nt: TGTGCCAGCAGCTCCCGAGGACAGGGAGGGGGAATGAACACTGAAGCTTTCTTT

d_gene: -
abundance: -
j_gene: TRBJ1-2
v_gene: TRBV7-2
CDR3aa: CASSLGGALNYGYTF
CDR3nt: TGTGCCAGCAGCTTAGGGGGCGCTTTGAACTATGGCTACACCTTC

d_gene: TRBD1
abundance: -
j_gene: TRBJ1-3
v_gene: TRBV30
CDR3aa: CAWRVGGKAGNTIYF
CDR3nt: TGTGCCTGGAGGGTAGGGGGCAAGGCTGGAAACACCATATATTTT

d_gene: TRBD1
abundance: -
j_gene: TRBJ2-5
v_gene: TRBV7-2
CDR3aa: CASRQGFQETQYF
CDR3nt: TGTGCCAGCAGACAGGGGTTCCAAGAGACCCAGTACTTC

d_gene: -
abundance: -
j_gene: TRBJ1-1
v_gene: TRBV4-1
CDR3aa: CASSQDPLGSIGGNTEAFF
CDR3nt: TGCGCCAGCAGCCAAGACCCACTGGGCAGTATTGGAGGGAACACTGAAGCTTTCTTT

d_gene: TRBD1
abundance: few
j_gene: TRBJ1-5
v_gene: TRBV11-3
CDR3aa: CASSPLNRGKRSNQPQHF
CDR3nt: TGTGCCAGCAGCCCCCTTAACAGGGGGAAAAGGAGCAATCAGCCCCAGCATTTT

d_gene: TRBD1
abundance: -
j_gene: TRBJ2-2
v_gene: TRBV19
CDR3aa: CASSIPRTGNTGELFF
CDR3nt: TGTGCCAGTAGTATCCCTCGGACAGGGAACACCGGGGAGCTGTTTTTT

d_gene: -
abundance: -
j_gene: TRBJ1-2
v_gene: TRBV5-8
CDR3aa: CASSLQGGNYGYTF
CDR3nt: TGTGCCAGCAGCTTGCAGGGCGGTAACTATGGCTACACCTTC

d_gene: -
abundance: -
j_gene: TRBJ1-1
v_gene: TRBV12-3/TRBV12-4
CDR3aa: CASSSTLNTEAFF
CDR3nt: TGTGCCAGCAGTTCCACACTGAACACTGAAGCTTTCTTT

d_gene: TRBD1
abundance: -
j_gene: TRBJ1-5
v_gene: TRBV7-2
CDR3aa: CASSRDRVTRPQHF
CDR3nt: TGTGCCAGCAGCCGTGACAGGGTTACCCGGCCCCAGCATTTT

d_gene: TRBD2
abundance: -
j_gene: TRBJ2-5
v_gene: TRBV10-2
CDR3aa: CASRTSGGGETQYF
CDR3nt: TGCGCCAGCAGGACTAGCGGGGGAGGGGAGACCCAGTACTTC

d_gene: -
abundance: -
j_gene: TRBJ1-4
v_gene: TRBV2
CDR3aa: CASRGTRGEKLFF
CDR3nt: TGTGCCAGCAGGGGGACTAGGGGCGAAAAACTGTTTTTT